One TCR beta chain is described in this entry. Its antigen remains unidentified. No quality values exist for individual bases; no much larger clone is one base distant. The receptor library was made with the immunoSEQ multiplex PCR assay. Concerning the study's data processing: A statistical classification framework was built to diagnose cytomegalovirus status from the catalog of TCR beta chain sequences. Entries here come from immuneACCESS through TCRdb and include only in-frame sequences with V and J called. Some clones fail to appear in such tables; in the studies checked, an unresolved V gene covers under half of the shortfall, and the cause of the remainder is unknown. V, J and clone size are those of that table, while D and trimming were read from the DNA. In all, the sample holds some 86,000 clones, and over 85% of those were seen once. Clones ranked in the top ten supply around 3.5% of the sample.

This sample was included in a study of cytomegalovirus exposure and HLA in healthy donors (dated by TCRdb to 2016 to 2017). As for the study more broadly: According to a later analysis, the 120 or so validation repertoires were produced on the same platform as the approximately 620 repertoires of the first cohort. The study aimed to test whether cataloging public T cell receptors could reveal signatures of past pathogen exposure. In addition to the first cohort of 666 subjects, a separate validation cohort of 120 different subjects was used. High-throughput TCR immunosequencing, statistical association of individual TCRs with disease status, and machine learning were combined to predict cytomegalovirus infection status.

Between the V and J ends, shortened by 9 bases and 1 base respectively, the junction contains 12 bases. CDR1 and CDR2 (SNHLY, FYNNEI) derive from the germline V gene. From the cysteine up to the phenylalanine, the CDR3 has a length of 13 residues. CDR3 DNA only is kept here, 39 bases in frame from base 1. Paper-wide results and their limitations: Most TCR sequences were observed very rarely across donors, whereas some public TCRs were present in many individuals. The study listed 150 to 200 TCR beta chains as associated with cytomegalovirus. The classifier was reported to diagnose cytomegalovirus status with high specificity and sensitivity in both the original and validation cohorts. A few of the identified cytomegalovirus-associated TCR beta chains were confirmed in vitro to be specific for cytomegalovirus antigens. The authors suggested that the approach could potentially be extended to other disease states and immunological phenotypes. Of the cluster scores, 90% to 95% were above 0 in a later analysis, which found that TCRs clustered in the first cohort also tended to co-occur in the 95 to 150 validation repertoires. A later analysis had no HLA typing for the validation cohort, so co-occurrence there was scored across all 110 or so repertoires.

The donors were included in the validation cohort of 130 or so subjects, a group kept apart from the approximately 670-subject first cohort. The sequence was obtained from a woman between 25 and 40 years old in good health and CMV-seronegative. Source material: PBMCs. The chain joins TRBV2 to TRBJ1-1; the D gene remains uncertain. DNA sequence: TGTGCCAGTAAAAATAGGAGGAACACTGAAGCTTTCTTT. It translates as CASKNRRNTEAFF.